This is a list of T cell receptor beta chains from one sample in a study of identical twins. TCRdb reprocessed the 5' RACE reads via MiXCR and lists one record per CDR3 protein. The sample carries some 730,000 distinct CDR3 sequences, around a sixth recorded once. The sample also formed part of further work on T cells expressing NK-cell markers.

Sequenced sample: PBMCs. The origin of the receptors is a woman aged 18-35 years in good health. Both conserved end residues are part of each CDR3. Fields, in order: V gene, clone size, J gene, D gene, CDR3 DNA, CDR3 protein. The D gene is left open where the match is weak. Expanded clones are given a class, and other clones once, few, many or no size at all.

v_gene: TRBV10-1; abundance: few; j_gene: TRBJ2-2; d_gene: .; CDR3nt: TGCGCCAGCAGACCTACCGACAGCAACACCGGGGAGCTGTTTTTT; CDR3aa: CASRPTDSNTGELFF
v_gene: TRBV5-8; abundance: .; j_gene: TRBJ2-7; d_gene: .; CDR3nt: TGTGCCATCAGCTTGGAAACAGCTTCCTACGAGCAGTACTTC; CDR3aa: CAISLETASYEQYF
v_gene: TRBV6-5; abundance: many; j_gene: TRBJ1-1; d_gene: .; CDR3nt: TGTGCCAGCAGTTACTCGGAGAGAGGGACTGAAGCTTTCTTT; CDR3aa: CASSYSERGTEAFF
v_gene: TRBV3-1; abundance: .; j_gene: TRBJ2-5; d_gene: TRBD2; CDR3nt: TGTGCCAGCAGCCTCGGGACTACCGAGACCCAGTACTTC; CDR3aa: CASSLGTTETQYF
v_gene: TRBV4-3; abundance: .; j_gene: TRBJ2-2; d_gene: .; CDR3nt: TGCGCCAGCAGCCAAGGTTCCGCGGCGAACACCGGGGAGCTGTTTTTT; CDR3aa: CASSQGSAANTGELFF
v_gene: TRBV7-6; abundance: .; j_gene: TRBJ1-4; d_gene: TRBD1; CDR3nt: TGTGCCAGCAGCTTAGCGGGACAGGGGTTGGAAAAACTGTTTTTT; CDR3aa: CASSLAGQGLEKLFF
v_gene: TRBV24-1; abundance: .; j_gene: TRBJ1-2; d_gene: .; CDR3nt: TGTGCCACCGGTTTTTTTTGTGGCTACACCTTC; CDR3aa: CATGFFCGYTF
v_gene: TRBV11-2; abundance: .; j_gene: TRBJ2-5; d_gene: .; CDR3nt: TGTGCCAGCAGCTTAAGTTCGGGTTGGCCTCAAGAGACCCAGTACTTC; CDR3aa: CASSLSSGWPQETQYF
v_gene: TRBV11-1; abundance: .; j_gene: TRBJ2-7; d_gene: .; CDR3nt: TGTGCCAGCAGCCGGGGACGGAGCCGCTACGAGCAGTACTTC; CDR3aa: CASSRGRSRYEQYF
v_gene: TRBV7-8; abundance: many; j_gene: TRBJ2-1; d_gene: TRBD2; CDR3nt: TGTGCCAGCAGCAGACACGGGACTAGCGGGAGTCCCGAGCAGTTCTTC; CDR3aa: CASSRHGTSGSPEQFF
v_gene: TRBV5-6; abundance: .; j_gene: TRBJ2-5; d_gene: TRBD2; CDR3nt: TGTGCCAGCAGCTTGGTTGCTAGCGGGAGGGAGACCCGGTACTTC; CDR3aa: CASSLVASGRETRYF
v_gene: TRBV7-2; abundance: .; j_gene: TRBJ2-3; d_gene: .; CDR3nt: TGTGCCAGCAGTCCCCATCGCGCAGATACGCAGTATTTT; CDR3aa: CASSPHRADTQYF
v_gene: TRBV3-1; abundance: .; j_gene: TRBJ1-2; d_gene: .; CDR3nt: TGTGCCAGCAGCCAGGTTGCGAATAGGGGTGGCTACACCTTC; CDR3aa: CASSQVANRGGYTF
v_gene: TRBV7-2; abundance: .; j_gene: TRBJ2-3; d_gene: .; CDR3nt: TGTGCCAGCAGCTTAGGACCCCGACCGGATACGCAGTATTTT; CDR3aa: CASSLGPRPDTQYF
v_gene: TRBV6-1; abundance: few; j_gene: TRBJ1-4; d_gene: .; CDR3nt: TGTGCCAGCAGTCGCCTCCCGGAGGGGGCTAATGAAAAACTGTTTTTT; CDR3aa: CASSRLPEGANEKLFF
v_gene: TRBV5-1; abundance: few; j_gene: TRBJ2-4; d_gene: .; CDR3nt: TGCGCCAGCAGCTCTGGAACAGGGGCCAAAAACATTCAGTACTTC; CDR3aa: CASSSGTGAKNIQYF
v_gene: TRBV12-3/TRBV12-4; abundance: .; j_gene: TRBJ1-4; d_gene: .; CDR3nt: TGTGCCAGCAGTTTCCCCCCCAAAAAACTGTTTTTT; CDR3aa: CASSFPPKKLFF
v_gene: TRBV6-2/TRBV6-3; abundance: few; j_gene: TRBJ2-5; d_gene: .; CDR3nt: TGTGCCAGCGCCCAGGGTGCGGAGACCCAGTACTTC; CDR3aa: CASAQGAETQYF
v_gene: TRBV12-3/TRBV12-4; abundance: many; j_gene: TRBJ2-7; d_gene: .; CDR3nt: TGTGCCAGCAGTTTACAGGTCAGGGAGCAGTACTTC; CDR3aa: CASSLQVREQYF
v_gene: TRBV3-1; abundance: .; j_gene: TRBJ2-3; d_gene: TRBD2; CDR3nt: TGTGCCAGCCGAGTGGGACTAGCGGGAACAGATACGCAGTATTTT; CDR3aa: CASRVGLAGTDTQYF
v_gene: TRBV7-2; abundance: few; j_gene: TRBJ1-6; d_gene: .; CDR3nt: TGTGCCAGCAGCTTACAGGGAAGCTATAATTCACCCCTCCACTTT; CDR3aa: CASSLQGSYNSPLHF
v_gene: TRBV5-1; abundance: .; j_gene: TRBJ2-1; d_gene: TRBD2; CDR3nt: TGCGCCAGCAGGGCTAGCGGGAGTAATGAGCAGTTCTTC; CDR3aa: CASRASGSNEQFF
v_gene: TRBV5-1; abundance: few; j_gene: TRBJ2-3; d_gene: TRBD2; CDR3nt: TGCGCCAGCAGCGAGGGACTATTCCCAGATACGCAGTATTTT; CDR3aa: CASSEGLFPDTQYF
v_gene: TRBV7-9; abundance: .; j_gene: TRBJ2-5; d_gene: .; CDR3nt: TGTGCCAGCAGCTTAGGTCCTACGGGGCTACCCCAAGAGACCCAGTACTTC; CDR3aa: CASSLGPTGLPQETQYF
v_gene: TRBV20-1; abundance: few; j_gene: TRBJ2-2; d_gene: TRBD2; CDR3nt: TGCAGTGCTAGAGGATCGCTAGCGGGGAACACCGGGGAGCTGTTTTTT; CDR3aa: CSARGSLAGNTGELFF
v_gene: TRBV20-1; abundance: few; j_gene: TRBJ2-3; d_gene: .; CDR3nt: TGCAGTGCTAGTGACAGGACGACCACAGATACGCAGTATTTT; CDR3aa: CSASDRTTTDTQYF
v_gene: TRBV24-1; abundance: .; j_gene: TRBJ2-1; d_gene: .; CDR3nt: TGTGCCACCGGGACGCGGACAACAAGTGAGCAGTTCTTC; CDR3aa: CATGTRTTSEQFF
v_gene: TRBV7-2; abundance: few; j_gene: TRBJ2-7; d_gene: TRBD1; CDR3nt: TGTGCCAGCAGCTTATTTCCGGGACAGGGGGTCGAGCAGTACTTC; CDR3aa: CASSLFPGQGVEQYF
v_gene: TRBV4-1; abundance: .; j_gene: TRBJ1-1; d_gene: TRBD1; CDR3nt: TGCGCCAGCAGCCATGACAGGGGGCAGGTTGAAGCTTTCTTT; CDR3aa: CASSHDRGQVEAFF
v_gene: TRBV12-3/TRBV12-4; abundance: .; j_gene: TRBJ1-6; d_gene: .; CDR3nt: TGTGCCAGCAGAACGATTGGAAGAGGGAGTTCACCCCTCCACTTT; CDR3aa: CASRTIGRGSSPLHF
v_gene: TRBV5-1; abundance: few; j_gene: TRBJ2-1; d_gene: TRBD2; CDR3nt: TGCGCCAGCAAGGGACTAGCATCCTACAATGAGCAGTTCTTC; CDR3aa: CASKGLASYNEQFF
v_gene: TRBV7-2; abundance: many; j_gene: TRBJ2-7; d_gene: .; CDR3nt: TGTGCCAGCAGCTCAGAAGGGACGGCGCCCTACGAGCAGTACTTC; CDR3aa: CASSSEGTAPYEQYF
v_gene: TRBV6-1; abundance: .; j_gene: TRBJ2-3; d_gene: .; CDR3nt: TGTGCCAGCAGTCCTTCCTACAGATACTCTAGCACAGATACGCAGTATTTT; CDR3aa: CASSPSYRYSSTDTQYF
v_gene: TRBV30; abundance: .; j_gene: TRBJ1-1; d_gene: .; CDR3nt: TGTGCCTGGAGTGTAACGACAGCTTTCTTT; CDR3aa: CAWSVTTAFF
v_gene: TRBV27; abundance: .; j_gene: TRBJ2-3; d_gene: TRBD2; CDR3nt: TGTGCCAGCAGTTTTGGACTAGCGGCCACAGATACGCAGTATTTT; CDR3aa: CASSFGLAATDTQYF
v_gene: TRBV5-5; abundance: .; j_gene: TRBJ2-2; d_gene: .; CDR3nt: TGTGCCAGCAGCTCTTCTCCGTACACCGGGGAGCTGTTTTTT; CDR3aa: CASSSSPYTGELFF
v_gene: TRBV5-7; abundance: .; j_gene: TRBJ2-1; d_gene: .; CDR3nt: TGTGCCAGCGGCCCCGGCCACAATGAGCAGTTCTTC; CDR3aa: CASGPGHNEQFF
v_gene: TRBV3-1; abundance: few; j_gene: TRBJ2-3; d_gene: TRBD1; CDR3nt: TGTGCCAGCAGCCGCCGGACAGGGGGCATATCAGATACGCAGTATTTT; CDR3aa: CASSRRTGGISDTQYF
v_gene: TRBV5-1; abundance: few; j_gene: TRBJ2-6; d_gene: .; CDR3nt: TGCGCCAGCAGCTTGATACCTGACTACTCTGGGGCCAACGTCCTGACTTTC; CDR3aa: CASSLIPDYSGANVLTF
v_gene: TRBV6-1; abundance: .; j_gene: TRBJ2-2; d_gene: TRBD1; CDR3nt: TGTGCCAGCAGGCTGGGGACAGCGAACACCGGGGAGCTGTTTTTT; CDR3aa: CASRLGTANTGELFF
v_gene: TRBV29-1; abundance: .; j_gene: TRBJ2-2; d_gene: .; CDR3nt: TGCAGCGTCTTCGCGGAACCGAACACCGGGGAGCTGTTTTTT; CDR3aa: CSVFAEPNTGELFF
v_gene: TRBV3-1; abundance: .; j_gene: TRBJ2-3; d_gene: .; CDR3nt: TGTGCCAGCAGCCCCCACCTGACAGATACGCAGTATTTT; CDR3aa: CASSPHLTDTQYF
v_gene: TRBV19; abundance: few; j_gene: TRBJ2-7; d_gene: TRBD1; CDR3nt: TGTGCCAGTAGTAAGGGGACAGGGATCCCCCACGAGCAGTACTTC; CDR3aa: CASSKGTGIPHEQYF
v_gene: TRBV20-1; abundance: .; j_gene: TRBJ1-4; d_gene: .; CDR3nt: TGCAGTGCTAGTATGCCCCGGGGAACTAATGAAAAACTGTTTTTT; CDR3aa: CSASMPRGTNEKLFF
v_gene: TRBV18; abundance: .; j_gene: TRBJ2-5; d_gene: .; CDR3nt: TGTGCCAGCTCACCACCAAATGTCCAAGAGACCCAGTACTTC; CDR3aa: CASSPPNVQETQYF
v_gene: TRBV12-3/TRBV12-4; abundance: few; j_gene: TRBJ1-1; d_gene: TRBD1; CDR3nt: TGTGCCAGCAGCGCCGACAGGGAGTATACTGAAGCTTTCTTT; CDR3aa: CASSADREYTEAFF
v_gene: TRBV12-5; abundance: .; j_gene: TRBJ2-2; d_gene: .; CDR3nt: TGTGCTAGTGGTCTCTCTCTGGACAGAGCGACCGGGGAGCTGTTTTTT; CDR3aa: CASGLSLDRATGELFF
v_gene: TRBV18; abundance: few; j_gene: TRBJ2-1; d_gene: .; CDR3nt: TGTGCCAGCTCACAGCAGAGAGGTGAGCAGTTCTTC; CDR3aa: CASSQQRGEQFF
v_gene: TRBV27; abundance: .; j_gene: TRBJ2-7; d_gene: TRBD2; CDR3nt: TGTGCCAGCGGCGGACTAGCGGGAGTCGGTAGTTACGAGCAGTACTTC; CDR3aa: CASGGLAGVGSYEQYF
v_gene: TRBV3-1; abundance: .; j_gene: TRBJ2-1; d_gene: .; CDR3nt: TGTGCCAGCAGCCACCGCAGGAACAATGAGCAGTTCTTC; CDR3aa: CASSHRRNNEQFF